Listed below are T cell receptor beta chains from one sample, sequenced in a study of blood T cell repertoires in COVID-19. Clones were read by immunoSEQ multiplex PCR, and TCRdb kept only the in-frame ones, dropping some. This table has around 200,000 clones, just under 80% appearing once. The material sequenced was peripheral blood. The receptor source for this set is an elderly woman with active or convalescent COVID-19. The CDR3 runs from the conserved cysteine through the conserved F or W. D genes are given only for firm matches. The listing skips clone size in some rows; elsewhere it reads once, few, many or a size class.

CDR3: CATADRVWGTEAFF; DNA: TGTGCCACCGCGGACAGGGTGTGGGGCACTGAAGCTTTCTTT; D: TRBD1; J: TRBJ1-1; size: once; V: TRBV27
CDR3: CASSAGVGGTNEQFF; DNA: TGTGCCAGCAGTGCGGGAGTTGGGGGGACGAATGAGCAGTTCTTC; D: TRBD2; J: TRBJ2-1; size: once; V: TRBV11-3
CDR3: CASSVGSAGLTEAFF; DNA: TGTGCCAGCAGCGTAGGTTCCGCGGGGCTCACTGAAGCTTTCTTT; D: NA; J: TRBJ1-1; size: NA; V: TRBV9
CDR3: CASSPRTGENIQYF; DNA: TGTGCCAGCAGCCCCCGGACAGGGGAAAACATTCAGTACTTC; D: TRBD1; J: TRBJ2-4; size: few; V: TRBV11-2
CDR3: CASSLSQALGYGYTF; DNA: TGTGCCAGCAGCTTGAGCCAGGCCCTGGGCTATGGCTACACCTTC; D: NA; J: TRBJ1-2; size: once; V: TRBV5-5
CDR3: CASSLTGQGRQPQHF; DNA: TGTGCCAGCTCACTAACGGGACAGGGACGGCAGCCCCAGCATTTT; D: TRBD1; J: TRBJ1-5; size: NA; V: TRBV18
CDR3: CAWSVYITDTQYF; DNA: TGTGCCTGGAGTGTATACATCACAGATACGCAGTATTTT; D: NA; J: TRBJ2-3; size: NA; V: TRBV30
CDR3: CASRPGVNTEAFF; DNA: TGTGCCAGCAGACCCGGGGTTAACACTGAAGCTTTCTTT; D: NA; J: TRBJ1-1; size: NA; V: TRBV25-1
CDR3: CASSLEQGTTGELFF; DNA: TGCGCCAGCAGCTTGGAACAGGGCACCACCGGGGAGCTGTTTTTT; D: NA; J: TRBJ2-2; size: NA; V: TRBV5-1
CDR3: CAWSKRQGNSPLHF; DNA: TGTGCCTGGAGTAAGCGACAGGGAAATTCACCCCTCCACTTT; D: TRBD1; J: TRBJ1-6; size: NA; V: TRBV30
CDR3: CASSPGQGFYGYTF; DNA: TGTGCCAGCAGCCCGGGACAGGGTTTCTATGGCTACACCTTC; D: TRBD1; J: TRBJ1-2; size: NA; V: TRBV5-6
CDR3: CASNRDRGTDTQYF; DNA: TGTGCCAGTAACCGGGACAGGGGCACAGATACGCAGTATTTT; D: TRBD1; J: TRBJ2-3; size: NA; V: TRBV28
CDR3: CASSGTSDTQYF; DNA: TGTGCCAGCAGTGGGACTAGTGATACGCAGTATTTT; D: TRBD2; J: TRBJ2-3; size: once; V: TRBV28
CDR3: CASRAGGQYGYTF; DNA: TGTGCCAGCAGGGCAGGGGGCCAGTATGGCTACACCTTC; D: TRBD1; J: TRBJ1-2; size: NA; V: TRBV6-5
CDR3: CASSIDQGQSYNEQFF; DNA: TGTGCCAGTAGTATAGACCAGGGACAGTCTTACAATGAGCAGTTCTTC; D: TRBD1; J: TRBJ2-1; size: NA; V: TRBV19
CDR3: CASSFLRGFSSGANVLTF; DNA: TGTGCCAGCAGTTTCCTCAGGGGGTTTAGCTCTGGGGCCAACGTCCTGACTTTC; D: TRBD1; J: TRBJ2-6; size: NA; V: TRBV6-2/TRBV6-3
CDR3: CARRTGVGGYTF; DNA: TGTGCCAGAAGAACAGGGGTGGGTGGCTACACCTTC; D: TRBD1; J: TRBJ1-2; size: few; V: TRBV6-5
CDR3: CASSLYREQFF; DNA: TGTGCCAGCAGCCTATATCGGGAGCAGTTCTTC; D: NA; J: TRBJ2-1; size: NA; V: TRBV2
CDR3: CASSQGTGTGSLFF; DNA: TGCGCCAGCAGCCAGGGTACCGGGACAGGCTCCCTTTTTTTT; D: TRBD1; J: TRBJ2-2; size: NA; V: TRBV4-3
CDR3: CASSTPGTGEETQYF; DNA: TGTGCCAGTAGTACCCCCGGGACAGGGGAAGAGACCCAGTACTTC; D: TRBD1; J: TRBJ2-5; size: NA; V: TRBV19
CDR3: CAIAKDIGQYYGYTF; DNA: TGTGCCATCGCGAAAGATATAGGACAGTACTATGGCTACACCTTC; D: NA; J: TRBJ1-2; size: NA; V: TRBV6-5
CDR3: CASSKNRESNQPQHF; DNA: TGTGCCAGCAGCAAGAACAGGGAGAGCAATCAGCCCCAGCATTTT; D: NA; J: TRBJ1-5; size: NA; V: TRBV27
CDR3: CASSPSGGNEQFF; DNA: TGTGCCAGCTCACCGAGCGGGGGGAATGAGCAGTTCTTC; D: TRBD2; J: TRBJ2-1; size: NA; V: TRBV18
CDR3: CASERSSYNEQFF; DNA: TGTGCCAGCGAAAGGAGCTCCTACAATGAGCAGTTCTTC; D: NA; J: TRBJ2-1; size: once; V: TRBV2
CDR3: CASRRTANTGELFF; DNA: TGCGCCAGCAGGCGGACAGCGAACACCGGGGAGCTGTTTTTT; D: NA; J: TRBJ2-2; size: NA; V: TRBV10-2
CDR3: CASSLETGHQPQHF; DNA: TGCGCCAGCAGCTTGGAGACAGGTCATCAGCCCCAGCATTTT; D: NA; J: TRBJ1-5; size: NA; V: TRBV5-1
CDR3: CASSHGTGLNEQYF; DNA: TGTGCCAGCAGCCATGGGACAGGGCTCAACGAGCAGTACTTC; D: TRBD1; J: TRBJ2-7; size: NA; V: TRBV3-1/TRBV3-2
CDR3: CASSANSGAPDTQYF; DNA: TGTGCCAGCAGCGCCAATAGCGGGGCCCCAGATACGCAGTATTTT; D: TRBD2; J: TRBJ2-3; size: NA; V: TRBV9
CDR3: CASLGGGAYEQYF; DNA: TGTGCCAGCCTCGGCGGGGGGGCCTACGAGCAGTACTTC; D: TRBD2; J: TRBJ2-7; size: NA; V: TRBV2
CDR3: CASSSSSAGQGIYGYTF; DNA: TGTGCCAGCAGCTCGAGCAGTGCGGGACAGGGCATATATGGCTACACCTTC; D: TRBD1; J: TRBJ1-2; size: NA; V: TRBV7-8